These 13 T cell receptor beta chains originate from one sample sequenced in a study of T cells in Graves' hyperthyroidism and ophthalmopathy. Amplification of TCR beta CDR3 regions used RNA as the template. Researchers ran a first-round RT-PCR on the TCR CDR3 using the HTBI primer set. MiXCR was run by TCRdb on the multiplex PCR reads, yielding one entry per CDR3 protein. The sample shows almost 600,000 distinct CDR3 sequences, about 45% of them seen only once. Material: peripheral blood or thyroid tissue (not recorded which). The receptor set was obtained from a woman aged 18 to 35 with Graves' hyperthyroidism.

Of note for this clonotype: Just one base apart from a much larger clone, this may be a read error. The chain couples TRBV25-1 to TRBJ2-1; the D is unclear. The J call may be wrong; the DNA end is better matched by TRBJ2-7. CDR3 length: 13 residues. Germline V gene sequence: CDR1 MGHDK, CDR2 SYGVNS. This CDR3 reads CASSQASYNEQYF. CDR3 bases: TGTGCCAGCAGTCAGGCCTCCTACAATGAGCAGTACTTC.

This clonotype was observed at least ten times. Its ends do not fully match the called genes, so a read error is possible. J is TRBJ2-6 and V is TRBV4-1; TRBD1 matches at 9 bases. Germline assignment: CDR1 MGHRA and CDR2 YSYEKL. The CDR3 has 17 residues. In nucleotides, the CDR3 is TGTGCCAGCAGCCAGGGACAGGGAAACTCTGGGGCCAACGTCCTGACTTTC. Residues: CASSQGQGNSGANVLTF.

This clonotype was counted many times. The rearrangement links TRBV27 to TRBJ2-7, with 10 nucleotides matching TRBD1. The CDR3 extends over 16 amino acids. V was pared by 4 bases and J by 2 bases, with 8 bases of the junction left unmatched. Germline V gene sequence: CDR1 MNHEY, CDR2 SMNVEV (reference sequence). CDR3 loop: CASSYAGTGATYEQYF. CDR3 sequence (DNA): TGTGCCAGCAGTTACGCGGGGACAGGGGCCACCTACGAGCAGTACTTC.

This clonotype was seen ten or more times. V usage is TRBV4-3 and J usage is TRBJ1-2, with D perhaps TRBD1 (6 bases). Trimming pared 1 base from V and 8 bases from J, leaving 17 bases between. In germline, CDR1 is LGHNA, CDR2 YSLEER. CDR3 length: 15 amino acids. The CDR3 DNA reads TGCGCCAGCAGCCAAGCTCACTCACTCAGGGGCGGCTACACCTTC. Translation: CASSQAHSLRGGYTF.

The rearrangement uses TRBV29-1 and TRBJ2-7; D tentatively reads TRBD1 or TRBD2 (5 bases each). The germline gives CDR1 SQVTM, CDR2 ANQGSEA. V was trimmed by 5 bases and J by 3 bases, leaving 17 bases between them. The CDR3 is 14 residues long. The CDR3 loop is CSVSYGTGNYEQYF. The DNA of the CDR3 is TGCAGCGTTTCCTACGGGACGGGAAACTACGAGCAGTACTTC.

This clonotype was seen at least ten times. This chain links TRBV13 with TRBJ2-7; maybe TRBD2 (6 bases). Germline CDR1 reads PRHDT; CDR2 reads FYEKMQ (reference sequence). The V end lost 5 bases, the J end lost 5 bases, and 13 bases lay between the germline ends. The CDR3 length is 13 residues. The CDR3 is CASSLEGQDEQYF. CDR3 bases: TGTGCCAGCAGCCTGGAGGGCCAAGACGAGCAGTACTTC.

This clonotype was seen many times. CDR3 residues: CASSLFGGHEQYF. The CDR3 DNA sequence: TGTGCCAGCAGCTTGTTCGGGGGCCACGAGCAGTACTTC. The rearrangement links TRBV5-8 to TRBJ2-7; D possibly uses TRBD1 or TRBD2 (6 bases each). From germline, CDR1 is SGHTS and CDR2 YDEGEE. The V end lost 1 base, the J end lost 5 bases, and 10 bases lay between the germline ends. The CDR3 runs to 13 residues.

The V and J genes are TRBV5-1 and TRBJ2-5, with D possibly matching TRBD2 (7 bases). This CDR3 has 15 amino acids. The germline CDR1 and CDR2 sequences are SGHRS and YFSETQ. V lost 7 bases and J lost 6, with 22 bases in between. CDR3 loop: CASCCPGGARKTQYF. The CDR3 region has the DNA TGCGCCAGCTGCTGTCCGGGGGGCGCGAGAAAGACCCAGTACTTC.

As to this clonotype: Just one base apart from a much larger clone, this may be a read error. The chain is built from TRBV5-1 and TRBJ2-2; possibly TRBD2 for D (6 bases). This CDR3 has 15 amino acids. V was cut by 1 base and J by 4 bases, with 11 bases left in between. The germline gives CDR1 SGHRS, CDR2 YFSETQ. The CDR3 here is CASSLPGAGTGELFF. The DNA of the CDR3 is TGCGCCAGCAGCTTGCCGGGAGCGGGCACCGGGGAGCTGTTTTTT.

This clonotype occurred many times. This sequence joins TRBV10-3 and TRBJ2-2; D uncertain. V shed 10 bases and J shed 6 bases, with 12 bases lying between them. The germline CDR1 and CDR2 sequences are ENHRY and SYGVKD. This CDR3 region has 12 residues. CDR3 sequence: CATDDRAGELFF. The CDR3 coding sequence is TGTGCCACGGACGACCGGGCCGGGGAGCTGTTTTTT.

Of note for this clonotype: A much more abundant neighbour one base away suggests this may be a read error. This is likely a read error, given that the CDR3 carries no conserved phenylalanine or tryptophan at its end. The V gene is TRBV19, the J gene TRBJ2-2; 9 positions agree with TRBD1. J gave up 6 bases and V 7 bases, and 6 bases lay outside the gene matches. Germline V gene sequence: CDR1 LNHDA, CDR2 SQIVND (reference sequence). The CDR3 sequence is 14 residues long. The CDR3 coding sequence is TGTGCCAGTACCTTGGGACAGGGCGCCGGGGAGCTGTTTGTT. It is translated as CASTLGQGAGELFV.

This clonotype has a count of ten or more. The CDR3 DNA reads TGCAGTGCTAGTAAGGTGTACGAGCAGTACTTC. This sequence encodes CSASKVYEQYF. The V and J genes are TRBV20-1 and TRBJ2-7, with D uncertain. Germline CDR1 DFQATT, CDR2 SNEGSKA (reference sequence). Trimming removed 3 bases at V and 4 bases at J, with 7 bases between. The CDR3 spans 11 residues.

A remark on this clonotype: The junction does not match germline at one end; this may be a read error. The chain is built from TRBV24-1 and TRBJ2-5; the match to TRBD2 covers 10 bases. The CDR3 loop spans 13 amino acids. Germline assignment: CDR1 KGHDR and CDR2 SFDVKD. The CDR3 loop is CAARGLAEETQYF. CDR3 nucleotides: TGTGCCGCCAGAGGACTAGCGGAAGAGACCCAGTACTTC.